Here is one T cell receptor beta chain with its context. Original processing methods: Scientists estimated how many nucleated cells there were by amplifying reference gene primers. The repertoire was sequenced with immunoSEQ multiplex PCR; TCRdb's copy has only in-frame clones and lacks some. That table gives V, J and clone size, and the DNA gave D and trimming. This sample has 150,000 to 250,000 clones, with roughly 94% found just once. These data come from a study of blood T cell repertoires in COVID-19. This CDR3 has 14 amino acids. The ends lost 0 bases at V and 4 bases at J; junction bases unmatched: 1. Germline lookup yields CDR1 LGHDT and CDR2 YNNKEL (reference sequence).

Material for sequencing was peripheral blood. The source is a man younger than 40 with COVID-19, enrolled during active disease. The chain combines TRBV3-1 (or the pseudogene TRBV3-2) with TRBJ1-2; 8 nucleotides line up with TRBD1. This chain's CDR3 is CASSQETGGYGYTF. DNA of the CDR3: TGTGCCAGCAGCCAAGAAACAGGGGGCTATGGCTACACCTTC.